This T cell receptor (beta chain) was sequenced during a study of HIV-infected children after antiretroviral therapy interruption. This CDR3 region has 14 residues. V dropped 1 base and J dropped 4 bases, with 8 bases sitting between them. Germline-derived CDR1 and CDR2 are SGHKS and YYEKEE (reference sequence). Noted treatment: PENTA 11 planned treatment interruption arm or continuous ART arm. RNA-based 3' RACE libraries used unique molecular identifiers. TCRdb re-called the 3' RACE reads with MiXCR, one entry per CDR3 protein. The sample has about 37,000 distinct CDR3 sequences; less than 8.5% are singletons. The table lists this clonotype with many counts.

The receptor's source is a pool of human donors with HIV. The chain uses TRBV5-5 and TRBJ2-2, with D uncertain. The input for sequencing was CD45RA+ CD4+ T cells from PBMCs, pooled from several time points, taken from a donor given antiretroviral therapy, either interrupted or continuous. Regarding subset: naive CD4+ CD45RA+ CD45RO- T cells. This CDR3 reads CASSLWGGTGELFF. CDR3 nucleotide sequence: TGTGCCAGCAGCTTGTGGGGTGGCACCGGGGAGCTGTTTTTT.